Each of the 28 T cell receptor beta chains below was sequenced from the same sample in a study of T cells in Graves' hyperthyroidism and ophthalmopathy. From RNA transcripts, TCR beta CDR3 regions were amplified. First-round RT-PCR with HTBI primers amplified the TCR CDR3 region. MiXCR was run by TCRdb on the multiplex PCR reads, yielding one entry per CDR3 protein. This table has about 500,000 distinct CDR3 sequences, roughly 45% appearing once. The sequencing input was peripheral blood or thyroid tissue (not recorded which). These receptors originate from an adult woman with Graves' disease, either hyperthyroidism or ophthalmopathy (not recorded which).

The V call is TRBV7-3, the J call TRBJ2-7; 9 nucleotides line up with TRBD1. Germline V lookup: CDR1 SGHTA, CDR2 FQGTGA. This CDR3 contains 14 residues. J gave up 3 bases and V 5 bases, and 5 bases lay outside the gene matches. CDR3 nucleotide sequence: TGTGCCAGCAGCGCGTGGGGACAGGGCTACGAGCAGTACTTC. This sequence encodes CASSAWGQGYEQYF.

Written as DNA, the CDR3 is TGTGCCAGTAGTATCTCGAAGAAAGAGACCCAGTACTTC. As protein: CASSISKKETQYF. The chain combines TRBV19 with TRBJ2-5; D is unresolved. The germline CDR1 and CDR2 sequences are LNHDA and SQIVND (reference sequence). V lost 3 bases and J lost 3, with 8 bases in between. This CDR3 has 13 residues.

V usage is TRBV7-2 and J usage is TRBJ1-1; TRBD1 aligns across 7 bases. Germline assignment: CDR1 SGHTA and CDR2 FQGNSA. The J segment lost 0 bases and the V segment lost 5 bases, leaving 12 bases of the junction unmatched. The CDR3 consists of 17 residues. The CDR3 nucleotides read TGTGCCAGCAGCCTATTCAAAACAGGGGACTTGAACACTGAAGCTTTCTTT. Translation: CASSLFKTGDLNTEAFF.

CDR3: CASRRGMGASEKLFF. The CDR3 DNA reads TGTGCCAGCAGACGAGGGATGGGGGCCTCGGAAAAACTGTTTTTT. The rearrangement links TRBV5-4 to TRBJ1-4; TRBD1 might be the D (6 bases). Germline V gene lookup returns CDR1 SGHNT and CDR2 YYREEE (reference sequence). Trimming left V 5 bases short and J 8 bases short, with 19 bases between. The CDR3 spans 15 residues.

This clonotype has ten or more counts. The rearrangement joins TRBV29-1 to TRBJ1-1; D is unclear. V lost 4 bases and J 1 base, leaving 16 bases between the germline ends. This CDR3 is 15 amino acids long. Germline values: CDR1 SQVTM, CDR2 ANQGSEA. The chain's CDR3 is CSVAWAGPPNTEAFF. The CDR3 DNA follows: TGCAGCGTTGCATGGGCGGGTCCCCCGAACACTGAAGCTTTCTTT.

The chain uses TRBV6-1 and TRBJ2-3, with 8 bases aligning to TRBD1. V shed 1 base and J 4 bases; nucleotides not matched to a gene: 1. Germline loops: CDR1 MNHNS, CDR2 SASEGT. The CDR3 is 14 residues long. The DNA for the CDR3 is TGTGCCAGCAGTGAAGTACAGGGGGCAGATACGCAGTATTTT. Translating gives CASSEVQGADTQYF.

This clonotype was picked up many times. The chain uses TRBV4-1 and TRBJ2-5, with 7 nucleotides matching TRBD2. The CDR3 runs 16 residues. V dropped 4 bases and J dropped 4; count of bases not matched to a gene: 12. Germline CDR1 is MGHRA and CDR2 is YSYEKL. CDR3: CASSRLPGLPSETQYF. For the CDR3, the DNA is TGCGCCAGCAGCCGTCTACCGGGACTACCTTCAGAGACCCAGTACTTC.

This clonotype came up a few times. The chain has TRBV20-1 and TRBJ2-5, with TRBD2 matching 7 bases. V was pared by 3 bases and J by 4 bases, with 5 bases of the junction left unmatched. Germline CDR1 reads DFQATT; CDR2 reads SNEGSKA (reference sequence). CDR3 length: 13 amino acids. The CDR3 is CSASDGRLETQYF. CDR3 sequence (DNA): TGCAGTGCTAGTGACGGGAGGTTAGAGACCCAGTACTTC.

This clonotype was seen many times. This rearrangement joins TRBV5-1 to TRBJ1-1, with TRBD1 matching over 8 bases. This CDR3 region has 15 residues. Germline CDR1 and CDR2: SGHRS and YFSETQ. V gave up 3 bases and J gave up 1 base; unmatched junction bases: 5. CDR3 sequence reads: CASSSVTGANTEAFF. The CDR3 bases are TGCGCCAGCAGCTCGGTGACAGGGGCGAACACTGAAGCTTTCTTT. The entire variable domain, with the rest obtained from reference TRBV5-1 and TRBJ1-1, is as follows: KAGVTQTPRYLIKTRGQQVTLSCSPISGHRSVSWYQQTPGQGLQFLFEYFSETQRNKGNFPGRFSGRQFSNSRSEMNVSTLELGDSALYLCASSSVTGANTEAFFGQGTRLTVV.

This clonotype was counted a few times. A clone one base away is much larger, so this may be a read error. The rearrangement links TRBV4-2 to TRBJ1-2; D is perhaps TRBD1 (5 bases). The CDR3 spans 13 residues. The germline gives CDR1 LGHNA, CDR2 YNFKEQ. The CDR3 DNA reads TGTGCCGGCAGCCAAGACCCGGGGGATGGCTACACCTTC. Amino acid sequence: CAGSQDPGDGYTF.

Details on this clonotype: This CDR3 fails to terminate in the conserved phenylalanine or tryptophan, so it likely reflects a read error. No DNA is shown, since the ends of the CDR3 on it are uncertain; the CDR3 is the one TCRdb lists. V gene TRBV20-1 combines with J gene TRBJ1-4; no check of the table's D call, TRBD1, against the DNA was made. Germline V CDR1 and CDR2: DFQATT, SNEGSKA (reference sequence). With termini counted, the CDR3 has 8 amino acids. This CDR3 reads CSARSRGQ.

The CDR3 protein is CATSDPRSGELFF. DNA for the CDR3: TGTGCCACCAGTGACCCCCGCTCCGGGGAGCTGTTTTTT. The V and J genes are TRBV24-1 and TRBJ2-2; D gene ambiguous. This CDR3 has 13 amino acids. Between the trimmed V and J ends, which lost 4 bases and 6 bases, there was a span of 8 bases. CDR1 is KGHDR, CDR2 SFDVKD, per germline.

The chain is built from TRBV10-3 and TRBJ1-5; no reliable D call. Germline V gene lookup returns CDR1 ENHRY and CDR2 SYGVKD. V was trimmed by 0 bases and J by 7 bases, leaving 19 bases between them. CDR3 length equals 17 residues. CDR3 protein: CAISESLRTGKVQPQHF. The DNA of the CDR3 is TGTGCCATCAGTGAGTCCCTCCGGACCGGAAAGGTCCAGCCCCAGCATTTT.

The chain couples TRBV28 to TRBJ1-1; D remains ambiguous. Germline loops: CDR1 MDHEN, CDR2 SYDVKM. Trimming stripped 2 bases from V and 10 bases from J, with 11 bases between. The CDR3 runs 12 residues. The CDR3 loop reads CASSLDWEGAFF. DNA of the CDR3: TGTGCCAGCAGTTTAGATTGGGAAGGAGCTTTCTTT. Full variable domain (missing parts from reference TRBV28 and TRBJ1-1): DVKVTQSSRYLVKRTGEKVFLECVQDMDHENMFWYRQDPGLGLRLIYFSYDVKMKEKGDIPEGYSVSREKKERFSLILESASTNQTSMYLCASSLDWEGAFFGQGTRLTVV.

This clonotype has just one count. The missing conserved phenylalanine or tryptophan at the end of this CDR3 makes a read error likely. The chain recombines TRBV6-2 or TRBV6-3 with TRBJ1-5, with 7 nucleotides matching TRBD1. CDR1 and CDR2 (germline): MNHEY, SVGEGT. The V gene end was trimmed by 2 bases and the J gene end by 2 bases; junction bases not matched to a gene: 15. The CDR3 loop spans 19 amino acids. CDR3 loop: CASSYDRKGGAARNQPQHL. CDR3 DNA sequence: TGTGCCAGCAGTTACGACAGAAAAGGGGGCGCGGCTCGCAATCAGCCCCAGCATCTT.

The genes are TRBV6-6 and TRBJ1-4; tentatively, D is TRBD1 (5 bases). The germline V and J ends were trimmed by 0 bases and 6 bases, with 11 bases remaining between them. CDR1 is MNHNY and CDR2 is SVGAGI in the germline V gene (reference sequence). The CDR3 sequence is 15 residues long. The chain's CDR3 is CASSYSKGIYEKLFF. The CDR3 DNA is TGTGCCAGCAGTTACTCGAAGGGGATCTATGAAAAACTGTTTTTT.

This clonotype was seen many times. The chain has TRBV7-9 and TRBJ2-7; D is undetermined. The V gene's germline CDR1 is SEHNR and CDR2 FQNEAQ (reference sequence). The V and J ends lost 1 base and 1 base respectively, with 5 bases between them. CDR3 length: 13 residues. In nucleotides, the CDR3 is TGTGCCAGCAGCTTAGACCGATCCTACGAGCAGTACTTC. Translated, it gives CASSLDRSYEQYF.

The V call is TRBV20-1, the J call TRBJ1-2; D unresolved. This CDR3 is built from 11 residues. The germline V gene has CDR1 DFQATT and CDR2 SNEGSKA (reference sequence). V was shortened by 6 bases and J by 8 bases, with 13 bases between the two germline ends. CDR3 coding DNA: TGCAGTGCGAGTCAGAGCGTAGGCTACACCTTC. It translates to CSASQSVGYTF.

The chain joins TRBV10-3 to TRBJ2-1; D might be TRBD1 or TRBD2, each matching 5 bases. The CDR3 consists of 12 residues. Per the germline V gene, CDR1 is ENHRY and CDR2 is SYGVKD. The V gene lost 10 bases and the J gene lost 6 bases, with 13 bases spanning the gap. CDR3 DNA sequence: TGTGCCACCGGGGCAAAATTCAATGAGCAGTTCTTC. Amino acids: CATGAKFNEQFF.

Many counts were recorded for this clonotype. CDR3 in DNA: TGTGCCAGCAGCCCCCCTAGCTCCTACGAGCAGTACTTC. Translating it yields CASSPPSSYEQYF. V gene TRBV7-2 combines with J gene TRBJ2-7; D not resolved. The CDR3 consists of 13 residues. The V and J ends lost 5 bases and 0 bases respectively, with 8 bases between them. Germline V lookup: CDR1 SGHTA, CDR2 FQGNSA.

The chain recombines TRBV5-1 with TRBJ2-7; 7 nucleotides agree with TRBD1. J gave up 6 bases and V 5 bases, and 8 bases lay outside the gene matches. Germline CDR1 and CDR2: SGHRS and YFSETQ. This CDR3 comprises 13 residues. The CDR3 region is CASRIIQGPEQYF. The CDR3 coding sequence is TGCGCCAGCAGAATTATACAGGGGCCCGAGCAGTACTTC.

The V call is TRBV20-1, the J call TRBJ1-1, with TRBD1 matching 9 bases. CDR3 length: 15 amino acids. The germline V gene encodes CDR1 DFQATT and CDR2 SNEGSKA (reference sequence). Trimming cost V 3 bases and J 1 base; bases outside gene matches: 6. The CDR3 bases are TGCAGTGCTAGTAGCCCGGGACAGGGGAACACTGAAGCTTTCTTT. This sequence encodes CSASSPGQGNTEAFF.

The rearrangement links TRBV7-2 to TRBJ2-5; 11 bases agree with TRBD2. This CDR3 contains 16 residues. The ends lost 3 bases at V and 2 bases at J; junction bases unmatched: 5. Per the germline V gene, CDR1 is SGHTA and CDR2 is FQGNSA. The CDR3 spells CASSFGGTSGQETQYF. CDR3 DNA: TGTGCCAGCAGCTTCGGCGGGACTAGCGGACAAGAGACCCAGTACTTC.

This clonotype showed up just a few times. The chain's CDR3 is CATSQGATETQYF. CDR3 DNA: TGTGCCACCAGTCAGGGGGCAACAGAGACCCAGTACTTC. The V and J genes are TRBV24-1 and TRBJ2-5; 8 nucleotides match TRBD1. Germline lookup yields CDR1 KGHDR and CDR2 SFDVKD. V was pared by 6 bases and J by 4 bases, with 3 bases of the junction left unmatched. The CDR3 contains 13 residues.

The chain uses TRBV10-3 and TRBJ2-5; D tentatively fits TRBD1 or TRBD2 (5 bases each). V dropped 10 bases and J dropped 5 bases, with 17 bases sitting between them. The CDR3 sequence is 13 residues long. Germline V gene lookup returns CDR1 ENHRY and CDR2 SYGVKD. The CDR3 sequence: CATTRGSRETQYF. Written as DNA, the CDR3 is TGTGCCACCACACGGGGCTCCCGGGAGACCCAGTACTTC.

V and J are TRBV5-6 and TRBJ2-1; TRBD1 agrees at 7 bases. J lost 13 bases, V lost 0 bases, and 4 bases had no gene match. CDR3 size: 12 residues. CDR1 SGHDT and CDR2 YYEEEE come from the germline V gene. CDR3 nucleotides: TGTGCCAGCAGCTTGGGGACAGGAGGTCAGTTCTTC. This sequence encodes CASSLGTGGQFF.

The chain has TRBV29-1 and TRBJ2-5, with TRBD2 matching 13 bases. The V segment lost 5 bases and the J segment 4 bases; nucleotides outside the gene matches: 1. Germline lookup yields CDR1 SQVTM and CDR2 ANQGSEA. The CDR3 consists of 13 residues. The CDR3 region has the DNA TGCAGCGTTACTAGCGGGAGGGGAGAGACCCAGTACTTC. It is translated as CSVTSGRGETQYF.

Ten or more counts support this clonotype. The chain links TRBV20-1 to TRBJ2-7; TRBD2 matches at 9 bases. The CDR3 totals 16 residues. With 3 bases clipped from V and 5 bases from J, the junction kept 14 bases outside the gene matches. The germline gives CDR1 DFQATT, CDR2 SNEGSKA (reference sequence). The CDR3 bases are TGCAGTGCTAGGGCCGAGCTAGCGGGAAAGTTGAACGAGCAGTACTTC. Translation gives CSARAELAGKLNEQYF.